The next 4 T cell receptor beta chains were all read from a single sample in a study of OX40 agonist ivuxolimab in advanced cancers. Here immunoSEQ multiplex PCR was the method, and the copy in TCRdb shows in-frame clones only, minus some. The sample holds under 100,000 clones, roughly 85% seen once. This sample comprised CD4+ or CD8+ T cells sorted from blood, obtained in a trial of the OX40 agonist ivuxolimab. These receptors were obtained from an adult with an advanced solid tumor such as melanoma, head and neck, liver or kidney cancer.

The V and J genes are TRBV5-4 and TRBJ2-3, with 7 bases matching TRBD1. CDR3 length: 15 amino acids. Germline lookup yields CDR1 SGHNT and CDR2 YYREEE (reference sequence). The junction had 7 bases not matched to a gene; V was cut back by 4 bases and J by 2 bases. CDR3 region: CASSARDSVTDTQYF. CDR3 DNA sequence: TGTGCCAGCAGCGCCCGGGACAGCGTCACAGATACGCAGTATTTT.

J is TRBJ2-1 and V is TRBV9; D could derive from TRBD1 or TRBD2 (6 bases each). The CDR3 is made up of 16 amino acids. The ends were cut back, 0 bases at V and 4 bases at J, with 14 bases in the middle. Germline loops: CDR1 SGDLS, CDR2 YYNGEE. The CDR3 DNA follows: TGTGCCAGCAGCGTAGTAGGGGGGCCAGGGTACAATGAGCAGTTCTTC. It codes for CASSVVGGPGYNEQFF.

This clone was picked up one time. An end of the junction differs from the germline gene, which may be a read error. The genes are TRBV7-8 and TRBJ2-7; no definite D call. From germline, CDR1 is SGHVS and CDR2 FQNEAQ. The CDR3 has 14 residues. The CDR3 coding sequence is TGTGCCAGCAGTTTAGATTATACTATCTACGAGCAGTACTTC. Translation gives CASSLDYTIYEQYF.

This chain connects TRBV2 to TRBJ2-3; D might be TRBD1 or TRBD2, each matching 6 bases. V was clipped by 3 bases and J by 9 bases, with 19 bases between them. The CDR3 totals 15 residues. Germline V lookup: CDR1 SNHLY, CDR2 FYNNEI. The CDR3 DNA follows: TGTGCCAGCAGTGAGCCGCTGGGGGGCCTAGTCACGCAGTATTTT. Amino acids: CASSEPLGGLVTQYF.